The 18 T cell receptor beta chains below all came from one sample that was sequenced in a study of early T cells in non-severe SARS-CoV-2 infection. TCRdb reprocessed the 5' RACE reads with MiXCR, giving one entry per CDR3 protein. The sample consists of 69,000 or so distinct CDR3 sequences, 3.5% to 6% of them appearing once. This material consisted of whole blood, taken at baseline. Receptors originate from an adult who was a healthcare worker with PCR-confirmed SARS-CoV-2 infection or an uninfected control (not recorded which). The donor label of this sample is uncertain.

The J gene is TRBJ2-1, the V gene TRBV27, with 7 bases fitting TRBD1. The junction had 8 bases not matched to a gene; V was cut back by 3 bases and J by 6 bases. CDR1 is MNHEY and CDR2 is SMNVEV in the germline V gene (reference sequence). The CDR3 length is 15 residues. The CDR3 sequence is CASSFWAGGVNEQFF. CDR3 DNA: TGTGCCAGCAGTTTCTGGGCAGGGGGTGTCAATGAGCAGTTCTTC.

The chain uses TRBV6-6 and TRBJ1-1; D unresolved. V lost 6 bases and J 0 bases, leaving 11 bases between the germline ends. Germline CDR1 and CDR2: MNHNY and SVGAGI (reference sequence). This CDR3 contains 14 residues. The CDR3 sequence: CASSPSAMNTEAFF. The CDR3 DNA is TGTGCCAGCAGCCCCAGCGCCATGAACACTGAAGCTTTCTTT.

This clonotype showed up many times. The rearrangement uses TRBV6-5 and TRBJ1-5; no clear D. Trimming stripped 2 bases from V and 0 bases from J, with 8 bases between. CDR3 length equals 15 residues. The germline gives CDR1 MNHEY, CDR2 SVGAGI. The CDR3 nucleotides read TGTGCCAGCAGTTACACCAGTCCTAGCAATCAGCCCCAGCATTTT. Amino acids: CASSYTSPSNQPQHF.

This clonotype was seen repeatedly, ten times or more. CDR3 residues: CASSIRGGSHEQFF. Written as DNA, the CDR3 is TGTGCCAGTAGTATACGGGGGGGCTCCCATGAGCAGTTCTTC. The chain has TRBV19 and TRBJ2-1, with TRBD2 matching over 8 bases. Germline CDR1 reads LNHDA; CDR2 reads SQIVND (reference sequence). The J segment lost 8 bases and the V segment lost 2 bases, leaving 5 bases of the junction unmatched. This CDR3 is 14 amino acids long.

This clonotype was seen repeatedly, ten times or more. CDR3 in amino acids: CASSRNMGDTEAFF. The DNA for the CDR3 is TGTGCCAGCAGCCGAAACATGGGAGACACTGAAGCTTTCTTT. This chain uses TRBV7-9 with TRBJ1-1, with D unresolved. Germline V gene data show CDR1 as SEHNR and CDR2 as FQNEAQ (reference sequence). The CDR3 runs 14 residues. Trimming left V 5 bases short and J 3 bases short, with 13 bases between.

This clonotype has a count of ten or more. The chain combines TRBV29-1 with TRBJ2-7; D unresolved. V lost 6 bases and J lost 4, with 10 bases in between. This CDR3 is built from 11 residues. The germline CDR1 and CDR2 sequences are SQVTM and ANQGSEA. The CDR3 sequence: CSVESDYEQYF. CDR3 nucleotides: TGCAGCGTCGAGTCGGATTACGAGCAGTACTTC.

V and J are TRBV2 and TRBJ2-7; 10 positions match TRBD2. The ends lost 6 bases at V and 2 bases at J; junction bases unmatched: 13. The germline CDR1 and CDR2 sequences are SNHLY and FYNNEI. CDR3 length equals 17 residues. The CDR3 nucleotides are TGTGCCAGCAGGATGGGCCCCTCTAGCGGGGGAGCCTACGAGCAGTACTTC. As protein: CASRMGPSSGGAYEQYF.

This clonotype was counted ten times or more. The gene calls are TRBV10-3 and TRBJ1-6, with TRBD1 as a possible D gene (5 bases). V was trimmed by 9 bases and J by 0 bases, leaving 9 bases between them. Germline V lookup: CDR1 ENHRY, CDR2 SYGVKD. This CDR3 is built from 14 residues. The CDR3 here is CAMGEGSYNSPLHF. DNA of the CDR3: TGTGCCATGGGGGAGGGCTCCTATAATTCACCCCTCCACTTT.

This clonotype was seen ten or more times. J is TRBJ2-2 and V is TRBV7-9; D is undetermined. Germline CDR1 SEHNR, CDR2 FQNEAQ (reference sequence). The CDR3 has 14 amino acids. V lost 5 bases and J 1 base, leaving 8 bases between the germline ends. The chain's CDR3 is CASSPPVNTGELFF. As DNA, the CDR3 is TGTGCCAGCAGCCCTCCGGTGAACACCGGGGAGCTGTTTTTT.

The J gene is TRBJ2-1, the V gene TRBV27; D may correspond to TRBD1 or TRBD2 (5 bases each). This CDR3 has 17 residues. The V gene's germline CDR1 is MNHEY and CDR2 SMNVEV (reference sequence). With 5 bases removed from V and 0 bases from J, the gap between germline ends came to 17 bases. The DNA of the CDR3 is TGTGCCAGCAGTGAAGCCCCCAGGGCGGGCTCCTACAATGAGCAGTTCTTC. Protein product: CASSEAPRAGSYNEQFF.

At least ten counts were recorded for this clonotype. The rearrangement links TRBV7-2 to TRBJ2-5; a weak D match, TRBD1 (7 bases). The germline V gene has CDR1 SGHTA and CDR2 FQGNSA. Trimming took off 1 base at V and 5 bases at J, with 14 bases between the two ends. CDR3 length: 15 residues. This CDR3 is CASSLVAGGMETQYF. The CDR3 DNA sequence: TGTGCCAGCAGCTTAGTAGCAGGGGGGATGGAGACCCAGTACTTC.

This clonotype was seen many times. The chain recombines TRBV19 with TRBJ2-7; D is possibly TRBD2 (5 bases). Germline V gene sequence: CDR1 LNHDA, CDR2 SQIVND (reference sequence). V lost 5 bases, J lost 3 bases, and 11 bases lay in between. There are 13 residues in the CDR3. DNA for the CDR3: TGTGCCAGTAGTCGGAACGGACTCTACGAGCAGTACTTC. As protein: CASSRNGLYEQYF.

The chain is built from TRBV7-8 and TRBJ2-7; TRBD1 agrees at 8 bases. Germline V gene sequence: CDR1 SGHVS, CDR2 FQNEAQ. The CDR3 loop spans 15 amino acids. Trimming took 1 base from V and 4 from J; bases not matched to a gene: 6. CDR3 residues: CASSLGRTGGYEQYF. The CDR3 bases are TGTGCCAGCAGCTTAGGTCGAACAGGGGGGTACGAGCAGTACTTC.

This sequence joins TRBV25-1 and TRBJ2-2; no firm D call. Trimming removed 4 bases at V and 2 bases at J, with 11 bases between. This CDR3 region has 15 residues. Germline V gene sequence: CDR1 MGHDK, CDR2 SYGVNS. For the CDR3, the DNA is TGTGCCAGCAGTGGGGTCGGTACCAACACCGGGGAGCTGTTTTTT. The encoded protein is CASSGVGTNTGELFF.

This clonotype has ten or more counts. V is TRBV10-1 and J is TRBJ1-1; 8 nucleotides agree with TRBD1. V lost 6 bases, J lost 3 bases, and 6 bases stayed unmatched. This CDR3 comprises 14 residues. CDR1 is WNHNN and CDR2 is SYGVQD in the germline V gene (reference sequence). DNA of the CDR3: TGCGCCAGCAGCCGGACAGGGAGAGACACTGAAGCTTTCTTT. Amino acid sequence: CASSRTGRDTEAFF.

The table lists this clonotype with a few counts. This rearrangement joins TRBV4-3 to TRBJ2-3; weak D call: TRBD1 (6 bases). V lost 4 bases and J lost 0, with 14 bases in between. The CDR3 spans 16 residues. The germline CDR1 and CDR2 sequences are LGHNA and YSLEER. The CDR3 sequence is CASSPRRQESTDTQYF. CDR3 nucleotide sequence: TGCGCCAGCAGCCCGAGAAGACAGGAGAGCACAGATACGCAGTATTTT.

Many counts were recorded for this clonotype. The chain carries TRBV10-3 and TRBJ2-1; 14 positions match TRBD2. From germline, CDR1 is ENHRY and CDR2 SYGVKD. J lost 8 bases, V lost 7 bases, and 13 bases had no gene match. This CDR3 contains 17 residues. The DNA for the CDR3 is TGTGCCATCATCTTGACTAGCGGGGGGGCAACTAGGGATGAGCAGTTCTTC. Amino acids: CAIILTSGGATRDEQFF.

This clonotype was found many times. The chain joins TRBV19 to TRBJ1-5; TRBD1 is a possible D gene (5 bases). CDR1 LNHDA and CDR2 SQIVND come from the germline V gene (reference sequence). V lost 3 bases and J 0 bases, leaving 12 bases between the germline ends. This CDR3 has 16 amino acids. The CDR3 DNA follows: TGTGCCAGTAGTATGACGGGGGGAGATAGCAATCAGCCCCAGCATTTT. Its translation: CASSMTGGDSNQPQHF.